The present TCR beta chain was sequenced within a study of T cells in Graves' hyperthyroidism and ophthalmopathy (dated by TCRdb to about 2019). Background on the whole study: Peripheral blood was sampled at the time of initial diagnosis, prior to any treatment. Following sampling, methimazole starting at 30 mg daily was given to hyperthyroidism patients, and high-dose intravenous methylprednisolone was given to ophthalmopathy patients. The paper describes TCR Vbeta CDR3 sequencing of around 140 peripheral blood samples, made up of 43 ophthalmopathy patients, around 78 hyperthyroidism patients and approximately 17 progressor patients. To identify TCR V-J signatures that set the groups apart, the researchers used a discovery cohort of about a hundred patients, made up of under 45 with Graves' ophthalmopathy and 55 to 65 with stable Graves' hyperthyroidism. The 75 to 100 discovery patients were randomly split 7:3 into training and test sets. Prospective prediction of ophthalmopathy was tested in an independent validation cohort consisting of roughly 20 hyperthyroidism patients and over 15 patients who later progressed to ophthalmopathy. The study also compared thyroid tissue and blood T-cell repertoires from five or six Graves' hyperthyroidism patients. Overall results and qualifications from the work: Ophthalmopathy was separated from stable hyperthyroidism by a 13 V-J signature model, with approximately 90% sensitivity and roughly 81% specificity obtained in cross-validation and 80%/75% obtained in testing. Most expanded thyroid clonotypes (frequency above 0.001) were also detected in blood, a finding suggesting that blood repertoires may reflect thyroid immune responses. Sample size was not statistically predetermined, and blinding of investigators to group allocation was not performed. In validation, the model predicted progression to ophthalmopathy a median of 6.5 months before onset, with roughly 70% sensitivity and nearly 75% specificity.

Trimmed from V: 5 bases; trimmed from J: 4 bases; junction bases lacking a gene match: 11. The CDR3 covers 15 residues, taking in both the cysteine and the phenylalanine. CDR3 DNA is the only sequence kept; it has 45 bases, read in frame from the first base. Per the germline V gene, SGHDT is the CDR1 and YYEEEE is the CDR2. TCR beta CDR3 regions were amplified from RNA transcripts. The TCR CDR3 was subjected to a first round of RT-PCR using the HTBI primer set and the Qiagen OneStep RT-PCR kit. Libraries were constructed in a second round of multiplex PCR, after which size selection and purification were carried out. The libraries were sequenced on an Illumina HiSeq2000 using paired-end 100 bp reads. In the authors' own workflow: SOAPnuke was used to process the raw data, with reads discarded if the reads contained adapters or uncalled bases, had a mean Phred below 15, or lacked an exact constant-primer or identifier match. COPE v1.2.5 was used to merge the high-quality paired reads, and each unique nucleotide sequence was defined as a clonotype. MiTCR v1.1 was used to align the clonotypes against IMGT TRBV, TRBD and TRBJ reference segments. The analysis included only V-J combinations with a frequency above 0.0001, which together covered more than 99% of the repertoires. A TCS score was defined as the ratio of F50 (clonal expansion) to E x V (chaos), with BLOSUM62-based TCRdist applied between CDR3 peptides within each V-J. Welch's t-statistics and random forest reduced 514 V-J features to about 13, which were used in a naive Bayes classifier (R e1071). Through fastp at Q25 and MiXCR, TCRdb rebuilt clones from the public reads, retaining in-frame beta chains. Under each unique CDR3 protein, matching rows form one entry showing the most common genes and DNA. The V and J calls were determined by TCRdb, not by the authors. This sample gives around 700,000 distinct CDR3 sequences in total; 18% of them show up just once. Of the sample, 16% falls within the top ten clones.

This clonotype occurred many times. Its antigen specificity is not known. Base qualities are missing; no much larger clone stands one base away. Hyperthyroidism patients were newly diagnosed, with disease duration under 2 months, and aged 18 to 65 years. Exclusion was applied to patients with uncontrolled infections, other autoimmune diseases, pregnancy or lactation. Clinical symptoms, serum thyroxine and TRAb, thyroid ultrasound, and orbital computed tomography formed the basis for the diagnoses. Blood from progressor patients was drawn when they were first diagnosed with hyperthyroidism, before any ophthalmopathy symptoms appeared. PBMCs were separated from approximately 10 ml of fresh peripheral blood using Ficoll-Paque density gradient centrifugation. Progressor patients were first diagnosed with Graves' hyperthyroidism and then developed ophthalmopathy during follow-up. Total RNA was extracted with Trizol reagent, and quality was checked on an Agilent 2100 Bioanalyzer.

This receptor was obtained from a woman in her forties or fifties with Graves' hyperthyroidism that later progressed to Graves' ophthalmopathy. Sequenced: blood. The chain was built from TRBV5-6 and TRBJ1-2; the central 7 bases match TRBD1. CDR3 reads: CASRPTGVVAYGYTF. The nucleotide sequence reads TGTGCCAGCAGACCTACAGGGGTAGTTGCCTATGGCTACACCTTC.